This T cell receptor beta chain is drawn from a study of blood T cells in healthy people across ages. Overall study findings and caveats: It was the long-lived donors that had more naive CD4+ cells and higher diversity than aged donors. Estimated diversity across one million T cells was deemed an underestimate.

Concerning this clonotype: The antigen is unknown.

V was clipped by 1 base and J by 7 bases; unmatched bases: 6. This CDR3 is 15 amino acids long. Germline V gene lookup returns CDR1 SGHTA and CDR2 FQGTGA. Primed by a sample-barcoded 5' primer and a J-beta primer mix, a second PCR proceeded for roughly 6 to 12 cycles. With 12 random nucleotides, a template-switch adaptor tagged each individual cDNA molecule. TCRdb re-analysed the 5' RACE reads in MiXCR, keeping a single row per CDR3 protein. The table records some 710,000 distinct CDR3 sequences, about 47% of them present only once. The sample comprised blood. The V gene is TRBV7-3, the J gene TRBJ2-3; 9 nucleotides line up with TRBD1. This TCR was sampled from an elderly man in good health. The CDR3 here is CASSLSGTGLYTQYF. The CDR3 bases are TGTGCCAGCAGCTTAAGTGGGACAGGGTTATATACGCAGTATTTT.